The 21 T cell receptor beta chains below come from one sample, sequenced in a study of shared clonotypes between healthy human individuals. Sequenced by immunoSEQ multiplex PCR; TCRdb stores in-frame clones only, minus some. The repertoire consists of about 2.1 million clones, with 90% to 95% occurring once and the leading ten covering about 1.7%. The naive CD8 population came from CD45RO-negative cells selected for CCR7, without terminally differentiated effector memory CD45RA+ cells. Sequences were obtained from naive CD8+ T cells from PBMCs. These receptors came from a man between 18 and 35 years old in good health. Some clones in this sample may be carry-over from other donors' samples.

The rearrangement joins TRBV5-4 to TRBJ2-3; D unclear. The V gene's germline CDR1 is SGHNT and CDR2 YYREEE (reference sequence). The CDR3 covers 16 residues. The germline V and J ends were trimmed by 2 bases and 2 bases, with 15 bases remaining between them. In nucleotides, the CDR3 is TGTGCCAGCAGCTTCTCTCCGTTGCTAGTCACAGATACGCAGTATTTT. Amino acid sequence: CASSFSPLLVTDTQYF.

V and J are TRBV29-1 and TRBJ2-7, with 10 nucleotides matching TRBD1. Trimming at V came to 6 bases and at J to 4 bases, leaving 9 bases not matched to a gene. The CDR3 runs to 14 residues. Germline V gene lookup returns CDR1 SQVTM and CDR2 ANQGSEA. The CDR3 loop reads CSVSGTGDFYEQYF. In DNA form, the CDR3 reads TGCAGCGTCTCCGGGACAGGGGACTTTTACGAGCAGTACTTC.

The genes are TRBV9 and TRBJ1-2; TRBD1 aligns across 7 bases. V gave up 0 bases and J gave up 3 bases; unmatched junction bases: 8. Germline lookup yields CDR1 SGDLS and CDR2 YYNGEE. The CDR3 consists of 16 residues. CDR3 residues: CASSVAQGEMDYGYTF. For the CDR3, the DNA is TGTGCCAGCAGCGTAGCCCAGGGGGAGATGGACTATGGCTACACCTTC.

The chain recombines TRBV10-3 with TRBJ2-1, with D possibly matching TRBD2 (7 bases). The CDR3 has 16 amino acids. The V gene's germline CDR1 is ENHRY and CDR2 SYGVKD. The ends were cut back, 2 bases at V and 6 bases at J, with 17 bases in the middle. The chain's CDR3 is CAISERGASRSNEQFF. The CDR3 coding sequence is TGTGCCATCAGTGAGCGGGGGGCTAGTCGGTCCAATGAGCAGTTCTTC.

To note about this clone: This CDR3 is also generated by other DNA sequences in the sample. The chain couples TRBV27 to TRBJ2-7; the D is unclear. The CDR3 spans 13 residues. V gave up 3 bases and J gave up 2 bases, with 8 bases separating them. The germline V gene has CDR1 MNHEY and CDR2 SMNVEV (reference sequence). CDR3 coding DNA: TGTGCCAGCAGTTTTAGACGGACCTACGAGCAGTACTTC. Translation gives CASSFRRTYEQYF.

The J gene is TRBJ2-7, the V gene TRBV7-8, with D perhaps matching TRBD1 (5 bases). This CDR3 spans 14 amino acids. Looked up from germline, CDR1 is SGHVS and CDR2 is FQNEAQ. The V end was cut by 7 bases, the J end by 4 bases, with 17 bases between. In DNA, the CDR3 is TGTGCCAGCACCTTTGACAGCAGACCTTACGAGCAGTACTTC. It specifies CASTFDSRPYEQYF.

The chain links TRBV14 to TRBJ2-1; D not certain. V dropped 4 bases and J dropped 3 bases, with 10 bases sitting between them. Germline-derived CDR1 and CDR2 are SGHDN and FVKESK. The CDR3 covers 14 residues. In nucleotides, the CDR3 is TGTGCCAGCAGCCCCTTGGGAAGCTACAATGAGCAGTTCTTC. This encodes CASSPLGSYNEQFF.

The chain carries TRBV5-4 and TRBJ2-6; D is uncertain. The CDR3 covers 15 residues. Germline loops: CDR1 SGHNT, CDR2 YYREEE (reference sequence). V gave up 0 bases and J gave up 0 bases, with 4 bases separating them. CDR3: CASSLGPSGANVLTF. The CDR3 nucleotides are TGTGCCAGCAGCTTGGGACCCTCTGGGGCCAACGTCCTGACTTTC. Supplemented by reference TRBV5-4 and TRBJ2-6, the full variable domain reads ETGVTQSPTHLIKTRGQQVTLRCSSQSGHNTVSWYQQALGQGPQFIFQYYREEENGRGNFPPRFSGLQFPNYSSELNVNALELDDSALYLCASSLGPSGANVLTFGAGSRLTVL.

This rearrangement joins TRBV5-1 to TRBJ2-1; 12 bases line up with TRBD2. Germline V lookup: CDR1 SGHRS, CDR2 YFSETQ. The length of the CDR3 is 17 residues. The junction had 7 bases not matched to a gene; V was cut back by 0 bases and J by 6 bases. CDR3: CASSLALAGGPGNEQFF. In nucleotides, the CDR3 is TGCGCCAGCAGCTTGGCCCTAGCGGGAGGGCCCGGCAATGAGCAGTTCTTC.

This sequence joins TRBV5-3 and TRBJ2-7, with D possibly matching TRBD1 (5 bases). TRBV5-3 is treated as an ORF (open reading frame) with a function not yet certain. V lost 1 base to trimming and J lost 0 bases, with 11 bases between them. There are 15 residues in the CDR3. CDR3 in DNA: TGTGCCAGAAGCTTGACAGGATGCCTCTCCTACGAGCAGTACTTC. Amino acids: CARSLTGCLSYEQYF.

The chain combines TRBV27 with TRBJ1-2; 7 bases map to TRBD1. The J segment lost 0 bases and the V segment lost 6 bases, leaving 7 bases of the junction unmatched. Germline CDR1 reads MNHEY; CDR2 reads SMNVEV (reference sequence). This CDR3 contains 15 residues. CDR3 nucleotide sequence: TGTGCCAGCAGCCCAGACAGGGAAGCTAACTATGGCTACACCTTC. Translating it yields CASSPDREANYGYTF.

This rearrangement joins TRBV7-2 to TRBJ1-1, with D hard to call. The V end was cut by 5 bases, the J end by 0 bases, with 7 bases between. The CDR3 covers 13 residues. Germline V lookup: CDR1 SGHTA, CDR2 FQGNSA. The CDR3 region is CASSPSLNTEAFF. In DNA, the CDR3 is TGTGCCAGCAGCCCCAGCCTGAACACTGAAGCTTTCTTT.

Concerning this clone: This specimen includes other DNA sequences encoding the same CDR3. V usage is TRBV27 and J usage is TRBJ2-3; D may be TRBD2 (6 bases). This CDR3 comprises 12 residues. Trimming removed 5 bases from V and 9 bases from J, with 12 bases in between. CDR1 is MNHEY, CDR2 SMNVEV, per germline (reference sequence). CDR3 coding DNA: TGTGCCAGCAGTCTAGGTGCGGGAACGCAGTATTTT. It translates to CASSLGAGTQYF.

This chain links TRBV7-9 with TRBJ1-2; D not certain. With 7 bases removed from V and 4 bases from J, the gap between germline ends came to 25 bases. The CDR3 sequence is 17 residues long. Germline V gene sequence: CDR1 SEHNR, CDR2 FQNEAQ (reference sequence). The CDR3 sequence: CASIPGVGLGIGYGYTF. The CDR3 nucleotides are TGTGCCAGCATCCCGGGAGTCGGTCTCGGTATAGGCTATGGCTACACCTTC.

This chain uses TRBV27 with TRBJ2-7; D gene ambiguous. This CDR3 has 11 amino acids. CDR1 and CDR2 from the germline V gene are MNHEY and SMNVEV (reference sequence). Between the trimmed V and J ends, which lost 8 bases and 2 bases, there was a span of 7 bases. The CDR3 DNA is TGTGCCAGCCCTGTTCCCTACGAGCAGTACTTC. It is translated as CASPVPYEQYF.

This clone was counted a single time. CDR3 bases: TGTGCCAGCAGCATTGACATGTCCTACGAGCAGTACTTC. Protein: CASSIDMSYEQYF. The gene calls are TRBV5-6 and TRBJ2-7; D call uncertain. The germline CDR1 and CDR2 sequences are SGHDT and YYEEEE. The CDR3 is 13 amino acids. V was pared by 4 bases and J by 1 base, with 9 bases between.

The chain uses TRBV5-4 and TRBJ1-4; unclear D gene. The CDR3 runs to 14 residues. V gave up 2 bases and J gave up 5 bases, with 10 bases separating them. Germline V lookup: CDR1 SGHNT, CDR2 YYREEE (reference sequence). CDR3 loop: CASSFETVNEKLFF. CDR3 bases: TGTGCCAGCAGCTTTGAAACGGTGAATGAAAAACTGTTTTTT.

The chain has TRBV30 and TRBJ2-7; 9 bases match TRBD1. From germline, CDR1 is GTSNPN and CDR2 SVGIG (reference sequence). Trimming cost V 3 bases and J 0 bases; bases outside gene matches: 6. The length of the CDR3 is 15 residues. The CDR3 reads CAWSAGQGSSYEQYF. CDR3 DNA: TGTGCCTGGAGCGCCGGACAGGGGAGCTCCTACGAGCAGTACTTC.

The rearrangement links TRBV28 to TRBJ2-5; 11 bases agree with TRBD1. The V gene end was trimmed by 6 bases and the J gene end by 7 bases; junction bases not matched to a gene: 13. CDR3 length: 16 amino acids. Per germline, CDR1 MDHEN and CDR2 SYDVKM. The CDR3 DNA sequence: TGTGCCAGCAGCTCGTGGACAGGGGGCGGCCTTGGGACCCAGTACTTC. Translation: CASSSWTGGGLGTQYF.

This sequence joins TRBV29-1 and TRBJ2-5, with D possibly matching TRBD2 (5 bases). The V gene lost 5 bases and the J gene lost 0 bases, with 16 bases spanning the gap. This CDR3 has 15 amino acids. Germline V gives CDR1 SQVTM, CDR2 ANQGSEA. CDR3 residues: CSVPSGYRYQETQYF. CDR3 coding DNA: TGCAGCGTTCCGAGCGGATACCGGTACCAAGAGACCCAGTACTTC.

The genes are TRBV7-9 and TRBJ2-5; 10 bases agree with TRBD1. CDR3 size: 16 residues. CDR1 SEHNR and CDR2 FQNEAQ come from the germline V gene (reference sequence). Germline trimming cut 5 bases from V and 2 bases from J; bases unmatched to any gene: 8. The CDR3 sequence is CASSAWQDRGQETQYF. In DNA form, the CDR3 reads TGTGCCAGCAGCGCCTGGCAGGACAGGGGGCAAGAGACCCAGTACTTC.